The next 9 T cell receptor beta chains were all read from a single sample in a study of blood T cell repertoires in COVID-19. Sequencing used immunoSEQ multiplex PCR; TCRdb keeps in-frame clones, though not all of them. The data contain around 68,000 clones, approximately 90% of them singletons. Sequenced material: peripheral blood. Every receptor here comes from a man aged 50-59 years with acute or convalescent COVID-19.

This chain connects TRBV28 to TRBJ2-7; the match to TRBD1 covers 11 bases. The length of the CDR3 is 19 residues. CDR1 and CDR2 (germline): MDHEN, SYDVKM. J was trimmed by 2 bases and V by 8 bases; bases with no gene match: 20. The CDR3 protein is CASLPRTGGYERGAYEQYV. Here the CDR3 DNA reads TGTGCCAGCCTACCCCGGACAGGGGGCTACGAGCGCGGGGCCTACGAGCAGTACGTC.

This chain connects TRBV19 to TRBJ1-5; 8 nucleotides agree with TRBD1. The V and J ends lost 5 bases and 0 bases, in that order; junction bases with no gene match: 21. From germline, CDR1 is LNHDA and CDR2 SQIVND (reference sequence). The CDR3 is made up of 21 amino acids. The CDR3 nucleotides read TGTGCCAGTAGTCCCCGAAAAAAAACAGGGGGTAGCTTGTATAGCAATCAGCCCCAGCATTTT. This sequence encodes CASSPRKKTGGSLYSNQPQHF.

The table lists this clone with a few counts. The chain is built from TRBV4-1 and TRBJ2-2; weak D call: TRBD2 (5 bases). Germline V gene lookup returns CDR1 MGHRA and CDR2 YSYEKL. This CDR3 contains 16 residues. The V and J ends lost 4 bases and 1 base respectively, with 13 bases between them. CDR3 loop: CASSRGDGLNTGELFF. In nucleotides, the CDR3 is TGCGCCAGCAGCCGTGGAGACGGACTGAACACCGGGGAGCTGTTTTTT.

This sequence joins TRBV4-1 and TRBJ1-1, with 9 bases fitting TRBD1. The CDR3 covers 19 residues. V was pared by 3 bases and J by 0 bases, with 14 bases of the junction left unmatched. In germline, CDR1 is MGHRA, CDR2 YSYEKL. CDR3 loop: CASSHLRWTGVSMNTEAFF. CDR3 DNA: TGCGCCAGCAGCCACCTACGGTGGACAGGGGTATCCATGAACACTGAAGCTTTCTTT.

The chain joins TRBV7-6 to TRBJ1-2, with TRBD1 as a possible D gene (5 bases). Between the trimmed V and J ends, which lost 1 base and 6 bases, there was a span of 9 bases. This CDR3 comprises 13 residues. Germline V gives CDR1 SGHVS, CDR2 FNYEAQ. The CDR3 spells CASSLGGGDGYTF. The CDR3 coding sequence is TGTGCCAGCAGCTTAGGGGGAGGGGATGGCTACACCTTC.

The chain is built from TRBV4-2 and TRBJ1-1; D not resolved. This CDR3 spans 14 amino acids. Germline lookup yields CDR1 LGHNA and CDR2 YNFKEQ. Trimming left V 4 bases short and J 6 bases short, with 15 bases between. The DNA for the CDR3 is TGTGCCAGCAGCCGCCCGCCGGCCAGCGCTGAAGCTTTCTTT. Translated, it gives CASSRPPASAEAFF.

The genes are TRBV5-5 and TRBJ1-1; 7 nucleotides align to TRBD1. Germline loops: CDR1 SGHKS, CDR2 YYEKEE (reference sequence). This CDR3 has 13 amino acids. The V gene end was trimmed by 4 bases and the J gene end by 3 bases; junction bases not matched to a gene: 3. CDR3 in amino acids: CASSLTGDTEAFF. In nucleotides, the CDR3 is TGTGCCAGCAGCCTAACAGGGGACACTGAAGCTTTCTTT.

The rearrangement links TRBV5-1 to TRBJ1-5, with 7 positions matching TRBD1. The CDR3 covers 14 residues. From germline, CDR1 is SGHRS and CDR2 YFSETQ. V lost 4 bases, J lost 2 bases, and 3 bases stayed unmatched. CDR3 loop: CASSPGTGNQPQHF. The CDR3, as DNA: TGCGCCAGCAGCCCAGGGACAGGCAATCAGCCCCAGCATTTT.

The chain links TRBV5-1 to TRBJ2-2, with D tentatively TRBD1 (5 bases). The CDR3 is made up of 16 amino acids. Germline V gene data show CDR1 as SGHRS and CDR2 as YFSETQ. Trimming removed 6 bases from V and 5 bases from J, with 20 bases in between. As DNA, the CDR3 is TGCGCCAGCACGCAATCCGTTCAGGGCTCGACCGGGGAGCTGTTTTTT. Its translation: CASTQSVQGSTGELFF.